This TCR beta chain was identified during a study of blood T cell repertoires in COVID-19. The method was immunoSEQ multiplex PCR; TCRdb's version includes in-frame clones alone and lacks a portion of them. The sample contains some 320,000 clones, about nine tenths of which appear only once. Participants came from roughly 25 US areas, aged roughly 18 to 95 years. Cohorts were determined from participant-reported clinical history. This CDR3 contains 14 residues. The V gene end was trimmed by 4 bases and the J gene end by 5 bases; junction bases not matched to a gene: 1. Germline V gene lookup returns CDR1 LGHNA and CDR2 YSLEER.

The sequenced material came from PBMCs or T cells enriched from blood (not recorded which). V gene TRBV4-3 combines with J gene TRBJ1-4, with TRBD1 identical over 10 bases. This TCR came from a man between 60 and 75 years old who had recovered from COVID-19. The CDR3 nucleotides are TGCGCCAGCAGCCTGGGACAGGGGAATGAAAAACTGTTTTTT. Amino acid sequence: CASSLGQGNEKLFF.